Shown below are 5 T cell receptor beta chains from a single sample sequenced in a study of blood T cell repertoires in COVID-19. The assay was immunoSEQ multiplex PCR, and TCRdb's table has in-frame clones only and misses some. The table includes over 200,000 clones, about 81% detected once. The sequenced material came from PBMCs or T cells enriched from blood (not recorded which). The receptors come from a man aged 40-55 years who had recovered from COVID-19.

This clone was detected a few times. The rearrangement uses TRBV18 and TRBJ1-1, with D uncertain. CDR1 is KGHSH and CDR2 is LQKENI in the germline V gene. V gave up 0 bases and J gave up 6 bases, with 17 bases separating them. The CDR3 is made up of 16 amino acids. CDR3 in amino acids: CASSPPDRHSSAEAFF. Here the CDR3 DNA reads TGTGCCAGCTCACCACCGGACCGTCATAGTAGCGCTGAAGCTTTCTTT.

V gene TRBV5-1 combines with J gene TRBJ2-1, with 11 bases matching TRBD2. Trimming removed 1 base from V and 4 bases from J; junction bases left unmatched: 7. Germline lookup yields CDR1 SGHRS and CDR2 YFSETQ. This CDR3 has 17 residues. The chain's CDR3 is CASSLRLAGGHYNEQFF. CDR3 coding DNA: TGCGCCAGCAGCTTGCGGTTAGCGGGGGGGCATTACAATGAGCAGTTCTTC.

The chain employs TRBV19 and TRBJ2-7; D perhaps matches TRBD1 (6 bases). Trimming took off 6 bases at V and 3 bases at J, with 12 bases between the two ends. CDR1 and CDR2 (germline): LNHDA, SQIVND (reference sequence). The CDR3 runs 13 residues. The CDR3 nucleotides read TGTGCCAGTAGGAGCGGACAGTACTACGAGCAGTACTTC. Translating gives CASRSGQYYEQYF.

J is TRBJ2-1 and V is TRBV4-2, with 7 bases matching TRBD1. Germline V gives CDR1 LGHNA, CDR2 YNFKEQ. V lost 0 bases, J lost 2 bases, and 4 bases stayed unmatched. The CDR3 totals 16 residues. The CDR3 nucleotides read TGTGCCAGCAGCCAAGAAGCCAGGGGGACCTACAATGAGCAGTTCTTC. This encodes CASSQEARGTYNEQFF.

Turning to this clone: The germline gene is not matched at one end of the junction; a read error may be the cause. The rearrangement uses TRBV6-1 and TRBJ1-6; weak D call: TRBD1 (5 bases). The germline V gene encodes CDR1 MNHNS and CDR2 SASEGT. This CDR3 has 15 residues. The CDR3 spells CASIETGGIDSPLHF. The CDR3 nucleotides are TGTGCCAGCATTGAAACGGGGGGGATCGATTCACCCCTCCACTTT.